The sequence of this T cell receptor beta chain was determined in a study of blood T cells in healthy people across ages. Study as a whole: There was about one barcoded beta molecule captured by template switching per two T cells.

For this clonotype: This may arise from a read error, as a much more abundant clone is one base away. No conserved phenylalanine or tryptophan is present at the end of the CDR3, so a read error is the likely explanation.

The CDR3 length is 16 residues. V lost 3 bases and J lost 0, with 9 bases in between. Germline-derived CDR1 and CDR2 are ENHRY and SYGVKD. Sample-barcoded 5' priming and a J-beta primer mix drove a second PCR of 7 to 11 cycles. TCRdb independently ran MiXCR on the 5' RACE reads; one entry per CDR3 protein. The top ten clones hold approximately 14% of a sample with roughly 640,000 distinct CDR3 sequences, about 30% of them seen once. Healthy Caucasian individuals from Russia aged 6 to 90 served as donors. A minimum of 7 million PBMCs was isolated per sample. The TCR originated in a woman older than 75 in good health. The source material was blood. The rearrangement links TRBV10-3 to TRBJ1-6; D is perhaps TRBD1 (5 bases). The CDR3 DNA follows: TGTGCCATCAGTGAAAAGGGGAGCTCCTATAATTCACCCCTCCACTGT. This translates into CAISEKGSSYNSPLHC.